One and the same sample provided the 8 T cell receptor beta chains below, sequenced in a study of spatial heterogeneity in lung cancer. As to time point: sample taken at primary tumor resection. Each CDR3 protein is one row after TCRdb ran MiXCR on the 5' RACE reads. Counted here are 43,000 or so distinct CDR3 sequences, nearly 7% occurring once; the ten biggest clones make up 43%. The sequencing here drew on PBMCs, taken at surgery. The receptors were sampled from a female donor with early-stage non-small cell lung cancer.

The J gene is TRBJ2-5, the V gene TRBV6-1; 9 bases are a match to TRBD2. V was pared by 6 bases and J by 7 bases, with 15 bases of the junction left unmatched. The CDR3 extends over 16 amino acids. Germline values: CDR1 MNHNS, CDR2 SASEGT. The DNA of the CDR3 is TGTGCCAGCAGCAGCGGGCAGCGGGGGGCCGGTGGGACCCAGTACTTC. As protein: CASSSGQRGAGGTQYF.

The chain couples TRBV2 to TRBJ1-1, with D uncertain. V was shortened by 4 bases and J by 2 bases, with 5 bases between the two germline ends. Germline-derived CDR1 and CDR2 are SNHLY and FYNNEI. The CDR3 runs 12 residues. The chain's CDR3 is CASSVQNTEAFF. CDR3 nucleotides: TGTGCCAGCAGTGTACAAAACACTGAAGCTTTCTTT.

This clonotype was detected only a few times. The V call is TRBV5-1, the J call TRBJ2-3, with D perhaps matching TRBD2 (6 bases). V lost 4 bases and J lost 6, with 21 bases in between. Germline CDR1 and CDR2: SGHRS and YFSETQ. The CDR3 is made up of 16 amino acids. The CDR3, as DNA: TGCGCCAGCAGCCCGGGACTTGGGCAGGTGCGTGATACGCAGTATTTT. Amino acid sequence: CASSPGLGQVRDTQYF.

This clonotype was seen ten or more times. This rearrangement joins TRBV5-1 to TRBJ2-7; 7 bases match TRBD1. Germline CDR1 and CDR2: SGHRS and YFSETQ. The CDR3 sequence is 14 residues long. V was pared by 4 bases and J by 1 base, with 5 bases of the junction left unmatched. The CDR3 nucleotides read TGCGCCAGCAGCGGGACAGACGTGTCCTACGAGCAGTACTTC. Protein sequence: CASSGTDVSYEQYF.

Only a few counts were recorded for this clonotype. The chain uses TRBV2 and TRBJ1-3; weak D call: TRBD1 (6 bases). The CDR3 has 13 amino acids. V dropped 6 bases and J dropped 4 bases, with 10 bases sitting between them. Germline V gene lookup returns CDR1 SNHLY and CDR2 FYNNEI. This CDR3 is CASSSGHGNTIYF. The CDR3, as DNA: TGTGCCAGCAGCTCGGGACACGGAAACACCATATATTTT.

The V call is TRBV6-6, the J call TRBJ1-6; no reliable D call. The CDR3 is 14 amino acids. The V gene lost 7 bases and the J gene lost 7 bases, with 14 bases spanning the gap. Germline values: CDR1 MNHNY, CDR2 SVGAGI (reference sequence). DNA of the CDR3: TGTGCCAGCACCCCATTGGCCGGAAATTCACCCCTCCACTTT. As protein: CASTPLAGNSPLHF.

Note on this clonotype: With a much larger clone just one base away, this may be a read error. This chain connects TRBV10-3 to TRBJ2-3, with a tentative D call TRBD2 (7 bases). The CDR3 runs 13 residues. CDR1 ENHRY and CDR2 SYGVKD come from the germline V gene. Here the CDR3 DNA reads TGTGCCATCTGGGCAGGGGAGGGGGATATGCAGTATTTT. Amino acids: CAIWAGEGDMQYF.

CDR3 nucleotide sequence: TGCAGTGCTATCCGGGACGGGAATCAGCCCCAGCATTTT. Its protein is CSAIRDGNQPQHF. The chain employs TRBV20-1 and TRBJ1-5, with D perhaps TRBD1 (5 bases). The CDR3 contains 13 residues. V was pared by 4 bases and J by 4 bases, with 11 bases between. Germline V gene lookup returns CDR1 DFQATT and CDR2 SNEGSKA (reference sequence).